This TCR beta chain is drawn from a study of a mutant IDH1 vaccine in newly diagnosed glioma (dated by TCRdb to the early 2020s). Regarding the complete study: Of the roughly 30 treated patients, approximately 62% were male and around 38% were female, and a mean age of roughly 40 years was recorded. Prior to enrollment, patients had been given standard therapy consisting of radiotherapy alone, temozolomide alone, or radiochemotherapy with temozolomide, with the combination given to most patients. Peripheral blood was drawn at six visits: V03 (baseline), V05, V07, V10, V12 and V13. Longitudinal TCRB deep sequencing was performed for about two dozen treated patients wherever samples were available for exploratory analyses.

V is trimmed back by 5 bases and J by 7 bases, and the junction contains 7 bases that no gene match accounts for. CDR1 and CDR2 are read off the germline V gene as SGHTA and FQGTGA. The CDR3 runs 15 amino acids, cysteine and phenylalanine included. The only DNA kept is the CDR3, 45 bases in frame from the first base. The library was prepared using the immunoSEQ multiplex PCR assay. Rearranged TCR beta chain sequences were amplified using the hsTCRB Kit according to the manufacturer's protocol. TCRB libraries were sequenced on an Illumina MiSeq. As for the original processing: The proprietary platform of the kit vendor was used for demultiplexing, trimming and gene mapping. TCRdb retrieved this table from immuneACCESS and kept in-frame rearrangements only. Not all clones are present; in checked studies, unresolved V genes account for under half, and no reason is known for the remainder. The DNA gave D and trimming, while V, J and clone size come from that table. This sample comprises about 59,000 clones, more than 85% of them detected only once. The top ten constitute approximately 2.4% of the sample.

What the work shows at the level of the full study, not this receptor alone: Vaccine-induced immune responses across multiple MHC alleles were detected in about 92% of patients. The authors noted that analyses of patient blood samples could not be reproduced because of sample limitations. PBMC samples for TCRB deep sequencing were selected based on availability. No apparent relationship was observed between pseudoprogression and alterations in the top peripheral T cell clonotypes detected by TCRB sequencing.

As for this clone: Which antigen it targets is not known. No clone much larger than this one lies a single base away; base qualities are absent.

The time point label, as the study defines it: baseline, week 1 (first vaccination visit). Interpreted using the paper, the treatment or condition label stands for: pre-vaccination baseline after standard-of-care therapy. Donors had newly diagnosed WHO grade 3 or 4 IDH1-mutant astrocytomas with loss of nuclear ATRX. The samples were drawn from NOA16, a multicentre, single-arm, open-label phase I trial in Germany that tested a mutant IDH1 peptide vaccine in humans for the first time. Visit V03 blood draws served as the baseline sample for immunogenicity testing. Genomic DNA for TCRB sequencing was extracted from EDTA blood using the DNeasy Blood and Tissue Kit.

This TCR derives from a man aged 50 to 59 with glioma. The rearranged chain carries TRBV7-3 and TRBJ2-1; the central 11 bases match TRBD1. This specimen was PBMCs, taken from a glioma patient treated with radiotherapy, temozolomide or both. In nucleotide form, the sequence is TGTGCCAGCAGCCCCCCTGGACAGGGGGCGAATGAGCAGTTCTTC. Protein translation: CASSPPGQGANEQFF.